This TCR beta chain originates from a study of T cell responses to AZD1222 COVID-19 vaccine. The CDR3 extends over 15 amino acids. From germline, CDR1 is SGHAT and CDR2 FQNNGV. The junction had 3 bases not matched to a gene; V was cut back by 2 bases and J by 2 bases. Only in-frame clones appear in the TCRdb table, and some are missing; sequencing was by immunoSEQ multiplex PCR. The table lists 100,000 or so clones, roughly 88% of them singletons, with 2.8% in the top ten. The genes are TRBV11-2 and TRBJ1-5; 7 nucleotides agree with TRBD1. Source: peripheral blood, taken on day 0 of AZD1222 vaccination. The TCR comes from an adult in good health. The CDR3 sequence is CASSLTGAGNQPQHF. In nucleotides, the CDR3 is TGTGCCAGCAGCTTAACAGGGGCAGGCAATCAGCCCCAGCATTTT.